The 5 T cell receptor beta chains reported below all come from one sample, sequenced in a study of blood T cell repertoires in COVID-19. Libraries were prepared by immunoSEQ multiplex PCR; TCRdb keeps only in-frame clonotypes and omits some of them. The sample consists of tens of thousands of clones, roughly three quarters of them appearing once. The specimen sequenced was peripheral blood. These receptors all come from an older man with acute or convalescent COVID-19.

This chain links TRBV28 with TRBJ2-1; D is perhaps TRBD2 (6 bases). This CDR3 region has 15 residues. The V gene's germline CDR1 is MDHEN and CDR2 SYDVKM. V gave up 6 bases and J gave up 5 bases, with 17 bases separating them. CDR3 amino acids: CASRANLAYDNEQFF. As DNA, the CDR3 is TGTGCCAGCAGAGCTAACCTAGCGTACGACAATGAGCAGTTCTTC. The variable domain in full, with the rest retrieved from reference TRBV28 and TRBJ2-1, is DVKVTQSSRYLVKRTGEKVFLECVQDMDHENMFWYRQDPGLGLRLIYFSYDVKMKEKGDIPEGYSVSREKKERFSLILESASTNQTSMYLCASRANLAYDNEQFFGPGTRLTVL.

This clone was counted only a few times. This chain joins TRBV4-1 and TRBJ1-2; 9 nucleotides line up with TRBD1. The ends lost 2 bases at V and 1 base at J; junction bases unmatched: 8. This CDR3 has 17 amino acids. The germline gives CDR1 MGHRA, CDR2 YSYEKL. The CDR3 nucleotides are TGCGCCAGCAGCCAACCCCCGGGGGACAGGGATAACTATGGCTACACCTTC. Residues: CASSQPPGDRDNYGYTF.

The chain combines TRBV7-2 with TRBJ2-7; TRBD2 agrees at 7 bases. In germline, CDR1 is SGHTA, CDR2 FQGNSA. The CDR3 sequence is 13 residues long. Losses at the gene ends were 5 bases for V and 7 bases for J; bases not matched to a gene: 8. CDR3 bases: TGTGCCAGCAGCGGAGGACCCGGGAGGGAGCAGTACTTC. It is translated as CASSGGPGREQYF.

The genes are TRBV24-1 and TRBJ2-3, with TRBD1 matching 9 bases. The germline gives CDR1 KGHDR, CDR2 SFDVKD. The CDR3 is 14 amino acids. V gave up 7 bases and J gave up 3 bases; unmatched junction bases: 4. CDR3 DNA: TGTGCCACCAGCGGACAGGGGAGGACAGATACGCAGTATTTT. It encodes CATSGQGRTDTQYF.

V usage is TRBV7-8 and J usage is TRBJ1-1; D is perhaps TRBD1 (6 bases). The CDR3 has 14 residues. V was pared by 3 bases and J by 4 bases, with 12 bases between. CDR1 and CDR2 (germline): SGHVS, FQNEAQ. CDR3 nucleotide sequence: TGTGCCAGCAGCTTGGGGGCGCTGGCCACTGAAGCTTTCTTT. It specifies CASSLGALATEAFF.